This TCR beta chain was identified during a study of regulatory T cells in long-lasting Graves disease (dated by TCRdb to 2020 to 2023). For the study in its entirety: Antithyroid drugs had been taken for less than 3 months by newly diagnosed Graves' disease patients. Patients with persistent Graves' disease were compared with patients with newly diagnosed Graves' disease using TCR sequencing and RNA sequencing of peripheral blood. The study was conducted in China and was registered as a clinical trial. A total of around 35 samples underwent TCR sequencing, from about 13 patients with persistent Graves' disease and roughly 20 patients with newly diagnosed Graves' disease.

This clonotype was recorded at least ten times. There is no known antigen for this receptor. It has no much larger one-base neighbor in the sample; base qualities were not kept. The intended sense of this specimen's time point label: newly diagnosed GD, antithyroid drugs for less than 3 months. RNA was extracted from PBMCs in TRIzol for both TCR sequencing and RNA sequencing. Graves' disease was diagnosed according to American Thyroid Association guidelines. Patients were recruited from an endocrinology department in Xi'an, China. From each patient, roughly 9 milliliters of peripheral blood was collected into an EDTA anticoagulant tube. Ficoll Paque Plus density gradient separation was used to isolate PBMCs, and no additional T cell sorting was done. An Agilent 2100 Bioanalyzer and agarose gel were used to check RNA quality, and a NanoDrop 2000 was used to measure RNA concentration. Study-wide findings and limitations: The study examined only peripheral blood because the primary lesion, thyroid tissue, could not be accessed. Only the TCR beta chain was sequenced and analyzed. TRBV28, TRBJ1-2 and TRBJ2-5 were preferentially used in persistent disease, while TRBV20-1 and TRBJ2-1 were favored in newly diagnosed disease. The small sample size was acknowledged by the authors as a limitation that may reduce accuracy. Persistent patients shared more public clonotypes among themselves (under 3,000) than newly diagnosed patients did (roughly 910). Lower TCR Shannon entropy and fewer highly expanded clones were observed in persistent Graves' disease patients than in newly diagnosed patients, which suggested clonal expansion.

From the cysteine through the phenylalanine, the CDR3 covers 13 amino acids. Only the CDR3 portion is preserved as DNA: 39 bases, with reading frame beginning at the first base. Cut back by 6 bases and 8 bases, the V and J ends lie 13 bases apart. From the germline V gene, CDR1 is ENHRY and CDR2 is SYGVKD. The protocol used for the library was multiplex PCR. The instrument given in TCRdb is Illumina HiSeq 4000. To build TCR beta libraries, CDR3 regions were amplified by Arm-PCR using iRepertoire HTBI primers. Before sequencing, the PCR products underwent gel purification. Under the source paper's analysis protocol: A total of around 59 TRBV and approximately 13 TRBJ segments were identified across samples and were used for gene usage analysis of CDR3 amino acid clonotypes. Filtered high-quality paired reads were merged into contigs using COPE and FqMerger. BLAST was used to align contigs to IMGT TRBV, TRBD and TRBJ reference genes, with CDR3 defined following IMGT. Any clonotype with a frequency above 0.1% was classified as a highly expanded clone. Repertoire diversity was measured by Shannon entropy, and V-J evenness by the Gini coefficient. A clonotype found in more than one individual was treated as public. TCRdb took the public reads, trimmed them with fastp at Q25, ran MiXCR for clone calling and kept in-frame beta chains. Under each unique CDR3 protein, matching rows form one entry showing the most common genes and DNA. The V and J calls were determined by TCRdb, not by the authors. Counted in this sample were some 500,000 distinct CDR3 sequences; more than 15% of them appeared once. The ten largest clones add up to 25% of the sample.

The same data also contributed to another study, on T cells in Graves' hyperthyroidism and ophthalmopathy. As noted in the second study: Stable Graves' hyperthyroidism was defined as the absence of progression to ophthalmopathy over 18 months of follow-up. Hyperthyroidism patients were newly diagnosed, with disease duration under 2 months, and aged 18 to 65 years. The study excluded patients with uncontrolled infections, other autoimmune diseases, pregnancy or lactation. Diagnoses were based on clinical symptoms, serum thyroxine and TRAb, thyroid ultrasound and orbital computed tomography. The TCR CDR3 was subjected to a first round of RT-PCR using the HTBI primer set and the Qiagen OneStep RT-PCR kit. Blood samples also contained most of the expanded thyroid clonotypes (frequency above 0.001), which suggests that blood repertoires may reflect thyroid immune responses. A model built on a 13 V-J signature distinguished ophthalmopathy from stable hyperthyroidism, reaching 85% to 90% sensitivity and around 82% specificity in cross-validation and 80%/75% in testing. During validation, the model predicted progression to ophthalmopathy a median of about 5.9 months ahead of onset, with 70.59% sensitivity and more than 72% specificity. To identify distinguishing TCR V-J signatures, a discovery cohort of around 100 patients was used, comprising 40 to 45 with Graves' ophthalmopathy and some 60 with stable Graves' hyperthyroidism. Whether ophthalmopathy could be predicted prospectively was tested in an independent validation cohort made up of approximately 19 hyperthyroidism patients plus 17 patients who later progressed to ophthalmopathy. The 100 or so discovery patients were divided at random into training and test sets in a 7:3 ratio. In addition, the study compared T-cell repertoires in thyroid tissue and in blood from about 6 Graves' hyperthyroidism patients. After sampling, hyperthyroidism patients received methimazole starting at 30 mg daily, and ophthalmopathy patients received high-dose intravenous methylprednisolone. Libraries were constructed in a second round of multiplex PCR, after which size selection and purification were carried out. The libraries were sequenced on an Illumina HiSeq2000 using paired-end 100 bp reads. SOAPnuke was used to process the raw data, throwing out any read that contained adapters or uncalled bases, had a mean Phred below 15, or lacked an exact constant-primer or identifier match. High-quality paired reads were merged using COPE v1.2.5, and each unique nucleotide sequence was defined as a clonotype. Clonotypes were aligned to IMGT TRBV, TRBD and TRBJ reference segments using MiTCR v1.1. The analysis included only V-J combinations with a frequency above 0.0001, which together covered about 99% of the repertoires. The TCS score was defined as F50 (clonal expansion) divided by E x V (chaos), with BLOSUM62-based TCRdist calculated between CDR3 peptides within each V-J. Welch's t-statistics and random forest reduced just over 500 V-J features to 13, which were used in a naive Bayes classifier (R e1071). Sample size was not statistically predetermined, and blinding of investigators to group allocation was not performed. The paper reports TCR Vbeta CDR3 sequencing of about 140 peripheral blood samples: under 45 ophthalmopathy, roughly 74 hyperthyroidism and roughly 17 progressor patients.

The chain is encoded by TRBV10-3 joined to TRBJ1-4; a confident D gene designation cannot be given. The TCR was taken from a woman aged 35-65 years with Graves disease. Donor details come from another sample of the same person, matched by shared clones. The starting material was peripheral blood mononuclear cells (PBMCs), obtained at new diagnosis, from a patient treated with antithyroid drugs. The CDR3 amino acid sequence is: CAISRTYGEKLFF. At the DNA level, the sequence is TGTGCCATCAGCCGTACGTATGGAGAAAAACTGTTTTTT.